The 8 T cell receptor beta chains reported below all come from one sample, sequenced in a study of a mutant IDH1 vaccine in newly diagnosed glioma. Produced via immunoSEQ multiplex PCR; TCRdb's table is partial and in-frame only. The top ten hold over 8% of the sample, which has 55,000 to 70,000 clones, more than 65% seen once. Indicated time point: baseline, week 1 (first vaccination visit). The treatment here: pre-vaccination baseline after standard-of-care therapy. Sequences were derived from PBMCs, sampled from a glioma patient treated with radiotherapy, temozolomide or both. The receptors originated from a man aged 50 to 59 with glioma.

This clone was found a few times. The chain employs TRBV5-1 and TRBJ2-6; D is possibly TRBD1 (5 bases). The ends were cut back, 2 bases at V and 0 bases at J, with 12 bases in the middle. The length of the CDR3 is 17 residues. Germline CDR1 SGHRS, CDR2 YFSETQ. The DNA of the CDR3 is TGCGCCAGCAGCTTCTCGACAGCTAGCTCTGGGGCCAACGTCCTGACTTTC. Residues: CASSFSTASSGANVLTF.

The chain couples TRBV6-5 to TRBJ2-5, with unresolved D. This CDR3 region has 14 residues. Germline assignment: CDR1 MNHEY and CDR2 SVGAGI. Deletions cut 5 bases from V and 5 bases from J, with 15 bases between. The CDR3 nucleotides read TGTGCCAGCAGTAACCGGGCCCGCGGCGAGACCCAGTACTTC. This gives the protein CASSNRARGETQYF.

CDR3 loop: CASSKGLDEQFF. The CDR3 DNA sequence: TGTGCCAGTAGTAAAGGTCTCGATGAGCAGTTCTTC. This chain connects TRBV19 to TRBJ2-1; D unclear. The V end was cut by 4 bases, the J end by 8 bases, with 9 bases between. CDR3 length equals 12 residues. Germline V lookup: CDR1 LNHDA, CDR2 SQIVND (reference sequence).

The V call is TRBV7-2, the J call TRBJ1-5, with D possibly being TRBD1 (5 bases). The CDR3 has 15 residues. CDR1 is SGHTA, CDR2 FQGNSA, per germline. With 5 bases removed from V and 3 bases from J, the gap between germline ends came to 14 bases. As DNA, the CDR3 is TGTGCCAGCAGCGCTGACAGCTCGGTCAATCAGCCCCAGCATTTT. It encodes CASSADSSVNQPQHF.

This clone was detected only once. The chain employs TRBV6-6 and TRBJ2-3, with a tentative D call TRBD1 (5 bases). Trimming removed 8 bases from V and 5 bases from J, with 20 bases in between. Germline V gene lookup returns CDR1 MNHNY and CDR2 SVGAGI (reference sequence). The CDR3 extends over 15 amino acids. CDR3 region: CASESGADAIDTQYF. For the CDR3, the DNA is TGTGCCAGCGAGAGTGGGGCAGACGCCATAGATACGCAGTATTTT.

This clone was detected only once. V gene TRBV30 combines with J gene TRBJ1-2; 7 positions match TRBD1. The germline V gene encodes CDR1 GTSNPN and CDR2 SVGIG (reference sequence). V gave up 5 bases and J gave up 4 bases; unmatched junction bases: 7. The length of the CDR3 is 13 residues. The CDR3 protein is CAWWDRAFYGYTF. In nucleotides, the CDR3 is TGTGCCTGGTGGGACAGAGCTTTCTATGGCTACACCTTC.

The gene calls are TRBV19 and TRBJ1-4, with 8 nucleotides matching TRBD1. The germline CDR1 and CDR2 sequences are LNHDA and SQIVND (reference sequence). V was pared by 4 bases and J by 16 bases, with 5 bases of the junction left unmatched. This CDR3 is built from 11 residues. CDR3 DNA sequence: TGTGCCAGTAGTAGTCCAGGGGGCCGGTTTTTT. It is translated as CASSSPGGRFF.

The rearrangement uses TRBV28 and TRBJ1-2; a weak D match, TRBD1 (5 bases). Germline CDR1 reads MDHEN; CDR2 reads SYDVKM. Trimming cost V 2 bases and J 7 bases, with 8 bases left between them. CDR3 length: 12 amino acids. The CDR3 loop reads CASSLQGSGYTF. CDR3 nucleotides: TGTGCCAGCAGTTTACAGGGTTCTGGCTACACCTTC.